The 30 T cell receptor beta chains below were found in one sample sequenced in a study of siplizumab effects on memory and regulatory T cells. Sequencing used immunoSEQ multiplex PCR; TCRdb keeps in-frame clones, though not all of them. The table records over 90,000 clones, 92% of them present only once. Sequencing was carried out using CD4+ T cells sorted from blood. These receptors came from a human donor in good health.

This chain joins TRBV2 and TRBJ2-2; 8 nucleotides agree with TRBD1. The V gene's germline CDR1 is SNHLY and CDR2 FYNNEI. The CDR3 totals 13 residues. Trimming took 6 bases from V and 5 from J; bases not matched to a gene: 2. CDR3 amino acids: CASRTGETGELFF. The CDR3 DNA reads TGTGCCAGCAGGACAGGGGAGACCGGGGAGCTGTTTTTT.

A word on this clone: This specimen includes other DNA sequences encoding the same CDR3. V gene TRBV30 combines with J gene TRBJ1-2; tentatively, D is TRBD1 (5 bases). CDR3 length: 16 amino acids. Trimming took off 3 bases at V and 1 base at J, with 18 bases between the two ends. Germline V gene sequence: CDR1 GTSNPN, CDR2 SVGIG (reference sequence). Here the CDR3 reads CAWRGVGVLLNYGYTF. The DNA for the CDR3 is TGTGCCTGGAGAGGAGTAGGGGTCCTCCTTAACTATGGCTACACCTTC. Full variable domain (remainder filled in from reference TRBV30 and TRBJ1-2): SQTIHQWPATLVQPVGSPLSLECTVEGTSNPNLYWYRQAAGRGLQLLFYSVGIGQISSEVPQNLSASRPQDRQFILSSKKLLLSDSGFYLCAWRGVGVLLNYGYTFGSGTRLTVV.

This clone occurred once. The V call is TRBV9, the J call TRBJ2-1; 8 bases are shared with TRBD2. The V segment lost 0 bases and the J segment 0 bases; nucleotides outside the gene matches: 14. From germline, CDR1 is SGDLS and CDR2 YYNGEE. The CDR3 totals 20 residues. CDR3 nucleotides: TGTGCCAGCAGCGTAGCGGGGCGGGCGGGAGGTGTAAGCTCCTACAATGAGCAGTTCTTC. This gives the protein CASSVAGRAGGVSSYNEQFF.

The J gene is TRBJ2-7, the V gene TRBV5-4; the match to TRBD2 covers 7 bases. J lost 7 bases, V lost 3 bases, and 13 bases had no gene match. Germline loops: CDR1 SGHNT, CDR2 YYREEE (reference sequence). This CDR3 has 15 residues. The CDR3 DNA is TGTGCCAGCAGCTCCATTTGGGGAGGGCCTACGGAGCAGTACTTC. This sequence encodes CASSSIWGGPTEQYF.

The sample holds a few counts of this clone. This chain links TRBV19 with TRBJ2-7; 7 nucleotides align to TRBD1. CDR1 and CDR2 (germline): LNHDA, SQIVND (reference sequence). The CDR3 runs 12 residues. Trimming removed 8 bases from V and 7 bases from J; junction bases left unmatched: 8. The CDR3 here is CASRDSYEEQYF. The CDR3 DNA reads TGTGCCAGTCGGGACAGTTACGAGGAGCAGTACTTC.

This chain joins TRBV5-4 and TRBJ2-3; 7 nucleotides match TRBD1. CDR1 is SGHNT and CDR2 is YYREEE in the germline V gene (reference sequence). J was trimmed by 2 bases and V by 0 bases; bases with no gene match: 6. The CDR3 extends over 16 amino acids. CDR3 residues: CASSLDLGTATDTQYF. The CDR3 DNA reads as TGTGCCAGCAGCTTGGACCTCGGGACAGCCACAGATACGCAGTATTTT.

This chain links TRBV6-1 with TRBJ1-5; no definite D call. The CDR3 loop spans 15 amino acids. Germline lookup yields CDR1 MNHNS and CDR2 SASEGT. Trimming removed 4 bases from V and 0 bases from J, with 10 bases in between. CDR3 residues: CASSVTAYSNQPQHF. Written as DNA, the CDR3 is TGTGCCAGCAGTGTAACAGCCTATAGCAATCAGCCCCAGCATTTT.

CDR3 sequence: CASSPDRFLPGQRTDTQYF. The CDR3 DNA reads as TGTGCCAGCAGTCCGGACAGGTTCCTTCCCGGTCAACGGACAGATACGCAGTATTTT. The chain employs TRBV27 and TRBJ2-3; 7 bases fit TRBD1. Germline CDR1 MNHEY, CDR2 SMNVEV (reference sequence). This CDR3 spans 19 amino acids. The V gene end was trimmed by 5 bases and the J gene end by 3 bases; junction bases not matched to a gene: 20.

The genes are TRBV29-1 and TRBJ1-3; unclear D gene. This CDR3 has 13 residues. V lost 7 bases and J 0 bases, leaving 10 bases between the germline ends. CDR1 is SQVTM, CDR2 ANQGSEA, per germline. CDR3 sequence: CSASISSGNTIYF. The CDR3 DNA follows: TGCAGCGCCTCTATTAGCTCTGGAAACACCATATATTTT.

This chain links TRBV27 with TRBJ1-3, with D unclear. CDR1 is MNHEY and CDR2 is SMNVEV in the germline V gene (reference sequence). The CDR3 loop spans 13 amino acids. Trimming removed 2 bases from V and 4 bases from J, with 6 bases in between. The CDR3 sequence: CASSLELGNTIYF. DNA of the CDR3: TGTGCCAGCAGTTTAGAGCTCGGAAACACCATATATTTT.

V usage is TRBV28 and J usage is TRBJ2-1, with 8 bases aligning to TRBD2. CDR1 is MDHEN and CDR2 is SYDVKM in the germline V gene. The V gene end was trimmed by 3 bases and the J gene end by 10 bases; junction bases not matched to a gene: 11. The CDR3 consists of 15 residues. In DNA form, the CDR3 reads TGTGCCAGCAGTTTTCTAGCGGGTTCCCGTAAGGAGCAGTTCTTC. It is translated as CASSFLAGSRKEQFF. Using reference TRBV28 and TRBJ2-1 for the parts outside the CDR3, the full variable domain is DVKVTQSSRYLVKRTGEKVFLECVQDMDHENMFWYRQDPGLGLRLIYFSYDVKMKEKGDIPEGYSVSREKKERFSLILESASTNQTSMYLCASSFLAGSRKEQFFGPGTRLTVL.

The rearrangement uses TRBV7-2 and TRBJ1-2; TRBD1 is a possible D gene (6 bases). Germline lookup yields CDR1 SGHTA and CDR2 FQGNSA. The CDR3 covers 15 residues. Trimming took 5 bases from V and 2 from J, leaving 15 bases between them. This CDR3 is CASSPRDISNYGYTF. The CDR3 region has the DNA TGTGCCAGCAGCCCCCGGGACATCTCCAACTATGGCTACACCTTC.

The rearrangement joins TRBV30 to TRBJ1-5, with D perhaps TRBD1 (5 bases). Trimming took off 2 bases at V and 3 bases at J, with 8 bases between the two ends. Germline loops: CDR1 GTSNPN, CDR2 SVGIG (reference sequence). This CDR3 is 13 amino acids long. The chain's CDR3 is CAWSPGINQPQHF. CDR3 nucleotides: TGTGCCTGGAGTCCAGGGATCAATCAGCCCCAGCATTTT.

This chain links TRBV7-9 with TRBJ2-2; the D is unclear. V lost 11 bases to trimming and J lost 1 base, with 11 bases between them. CDR3 size: 13 residues. Germline CDR1 SEHNR, CDR2 FQNEAQ (reference sequence). CDR3 in amino acids: CAAARRNTGELFF. For the CDR3, the DNA is TGTGCCGCGGCCAGGAGGAACACCGGGGAGCTGTTTTTT.

V is TRBV4-2 and J is TRBJ1-1; no reliable D call. Germline values: CDR1 LGHNA, CDR2 YNFKEQ. This CDR3 region has 16 residues. V dropped 6 bases and J dropped 1 base, with 18 bases sitting between them. CDR3 region: CASSPSNPPGNTEAFF. The DNA of the CDR3 is TGTGCCAGCAGTCCGTCCAATCCCCCAGGGAACACTGAAGCTTTCTTT.

V and J are TRBV27 and TRBJ2-3, with D uncertain. The CDR3 totals 13 residues. V lost 0 bases and J 5 bases, leaving 6 bases between the germline ends. The germline CDR1 and CDR2 sequences are MNHEY and SMNVEV (reference sequence). CDR3 in amino acids: CASSLSLLDTQYF. The CDR3 nucleotides are TGTGCCAGCAGTTTATCTTTGTTAGATACGCAGTATTTT.

The table lists this clone with a count of one. The chain is built from TRBV6-1 and TRBJ2-6; D gene uncertain. Per germline, CDR1 MNHNS and CDR2 SASEGT. The germline V and J ends were trimmed by 3 bases and 4 bases, with 4 bases remaining between them. The CDR3 is made up of 13 amino acids. The CDR3: CASSEVGANVLTF. CDR3 coding DNA: TGTGCCAGCAGTGAGGTGGGGGCCAACGTCCTGACTTTC.

This clone occurred once. The chain links TRBV10-3 to TRBJ2-7, with D tentatively TRBD1 (5 bases). V dropped 0 bases and J dropped 4 bases, with 10 bases sitting between them. Germline V CDR1 and CDR2: ENHRY, SYGVKD. This CDR3 has 14 residues. CDR3 coding DNA: TGTGCCATCAGTGAGTCGTCAGGGTTTTACGAGCAGTACTTC. Amino acids: CAISESSGFYEQYF.

This sequence joins TRBV30 and TRBJ1-2; 7 positions agree with TRBD1. This CDR3 comprises 15 residues. Trimming cost V 0 bases and J 1 base; bases outside gene matches: 5. Germline CDR1 GTSNPN, CDR2 SVGIG (reference sequence). For the CDR3, the DNA is TGTGCCTGGAGTGTCGAGACAGGGTTTAACTATGGCTACACCTTC. Protein sequence: CAWSVETGFNYGYTF.

V usage is TRBV5-1 and J usage is TRBJ2-1; a possible D gene is TRBD1 (5 bases). The CDR3 is made up of 16 amino acids. V shed 0 bases and J shed 1 base, with 11 bases lying between them. Germline V gene data show CDR1 as SGHRS and CDR2 as YFSETQ. This CDR3 reads CASSLVGQESYNEQFF. CDR3 DNA sequence: TGCGCCAGCAGCTTGGTGGGGCAGGAATCCTACAATGAGCAGTTCTTC.

The chain joins TRBV30 to TRBJ2-5; 7 bases align to TRBD1. V dropped 0 bases and J dropped 2; count of bases not matched to a gene: 3. Germline values: CDR1 GTSNPN, CDR2 SVGIG (reference sequence). The CDR3 totals 14 residues. The CDR3 protein is CAWSVPRGQETQYF. CDR3 coding DNA: TGTGCCTGGAGTGTACCCAGGGGGCAAGAGACCCAGTACTTC.

The CDR3 nucleotides are TGTGCCAGCAGGGACTTGACGAACACTGAAGCTTTCTTT. Translated: CASRDLTNTEAFF. The chain uses TRBV25-1 and TRBJ1-1, with D hard to call. Germline loops: CDR1 MGHDK, CDR2 SYGVNS. V gave up 6 bases and J gave up 1 base, with 9 bases separating them. The CDR3 consists of 13 residues.

The chain recombines TRBV5-5 with TRBJ1-5; D perhaps matches TRBD1 (6 bases). The CDR3 has 15 amino acids. The germline gives CDR1 SGHKS, CDR2 YYEKEE (reference sequence). The germline V and J ends were trimmed by 4 bases and 4 bases, with 15 bases remaining between them. CDR3 amino acids: CASSTGQLNNQPQHF. The CDR3 DNA sequence: TGTGCCAGCAGCACTGGACAGCTAAATAATCAGCCCCAGCATTTT. Full variable domain (remainder filled in from reference TRBV5-5 and TRBJ1-5): DAGVTQSPTHLIKTRGQQVTLRCSPISGHKSVSWYQQVLGQGPQFIFQYYEKEERGRGNFPDRFSARQFPNYSSELNVNALLLGDSALYLCASSTGQLNNQPQHFGDGTRLSIL.

This chain connects TRBV5-1 to TRBJ1-4, with TRBD1 as a possible D gene (6 bases). Germline-derived CDR1 and CDR2 are SGHRS and YFSETQ. CDR3 length: 13 amino acids. Trimming stripped 5 bases from V and 5 bases from J, with 10 bases between. This CDR3 reads CASSIGGNEKLFF. For the CDR3, the DNA is TGCGCCAGCAGTATTGGGGGCAATGAAAAACTGTTTTTT.

The CDR3 is CASSLGTDTQYF. DNA for the CDR3: TGTGCCAGCAGCTTAGGTACAGATACGCAGTATTTT. The chain combines TRBV11-1 with TRBJ2-3, with unresolved D. Germline V gene sequence: CDR1 SGHAT, CDR2 FQDESV (reference sequence). The V end lost 1 base, the J end lost 3 bases, and 2 bases lay between the germline ends. The CDR3 runs to 12 residues.

The CDR3 loop is CASSPGSPNTEAFF. CDR3 nucleotide sequence: TGTGCCAGCAGTCCAGGGAGTCCCAACACTGAAGCTTTCTTT. The chain employs TRBV2 and TRBJ1-1; possibly TRBD1 for D (5 bases). Germline-derived CDR1 and CDR2 are SNHLY and FYNNEI. V dropped 5 bases and J dropped 2 bases, with 12 bases sitting between them. This CDR3 contains 14 residues.

The J gene is TRBJ2-1, the V gene TRBV27; no firm D call. The CDR3 is made up of 14 amino acids. Germline values: CDR1 MNHEY, CDR2 SMNVEV (reference sequence). V lost 8 bases to trimming and J lost 8 bases, with 19 bases between them. The CDR3 spells CASRPRLRVDEQFF. The CDR3 bases are TGTGCCAGCCGACCACGTCTAAGGGTCGATGAGCAGTTCTTC.

The chain has TRBV19 and TRBJ1-4; TRBD1 might be the D (6 bases). The CDR3 contains 12 residues. Germline assignment: CDR1 LNHDA and CDR2 SQIVND (reference sequence). The V end lost 11 bases, the J end lost 7 bases, and 14 bases lay between the germline ends. The CDR3 sequence: CAATGTGEKLFF. The CDR3 DNA is TGTGCCGCCACAGGGACGGGTGAAAAACTGTTTTTT. Combining the CDR3 with reference TRBV19 and TRBJ1-4 gives the whole variable domain DGGITQSPKYLFRKEGQNVTLSCEQNLNHDAMYWYRQDPGQGLRLIYYSQIVNDFQKGDIAEGYSVSREKKESFPLTVTSAQKNPTAFYLCAATGTGEKLFFGSGTQLSVL.

This clone was found once. The J gene is TRBJ2-1, the V gene TRBV5-1; 12 bases fit TRBD2. V lost 3 bases to trimming and J lost 8 bases; unmatched junction nucleotides: 12. CDR1 and CDR2 (germline): SGHRS, YFSETQ. This CDR3 comprises 17 residues. The CDR3 here is CASSSRLAGVGRDEQFF. CDR3 bases: TGCGCCAGCAGCTCTAGACTAGCGGGAGTGGGGCGGGATGAGCAGTTCTTC.

The genes are TRBV2 and TRBJ1-2, with 11 positions matching TRBD1. This CDR3 is built from 15 residues. Trimming at V came to 4 bases and at J to 7 bases, leaving 8 bases not matched to a gene. CDR1 and CDR2 from the germline V gene are SNHLY and FYNNEI. The CDR3 loop reads CASSVMDRGRSGYTF. Written as DNA, the CDR3 is TGTGCCAGCAGTGTAATGGACAGGGGGCGGAGTGGCTACACCTTC.